The sample holds a few counts of the clone carrying this T cell receptor (beta chain). As yet, its antigen is unknown. The data were obtained in a study of molecular identifiers for immune sequencing clone quantification. Turning to the study itself: Replicate experiments took RNA from roughly 18,000 or 92,000 naive CD8 cells, divided it five ways and sequenced four. General study results and limits: More than 98% of effector molecules, versus under 1% of naive-cell molecules, belonged to clones above 20 RNA copies.

Sorting was used to obtain naive CD8 T cells (CD8+CD4-CCR7+CD45RA+). For bulk TCR libraries, previously described methods and listed TCR primers were used. TCRdb reanalysed the PCR reads using MiXCR and keeps one entry per CDR3 protein. This sample has about 86,000 distinct CDR3 sequences, with around a quarter found just once. The ends lost 8 bases at V and 2 bases at J; junction bases unmatched: 7. Germline CDR1 and CDR2: KGHDR and SFDVKD. The CDR3 loop spans 16 amino acids. Sequencing input: naive CD8+ T cells from blood, with Jurkat cell RNA spiked in. Subset here: FACS-sorted CD8+CD4-CCR7+CD45RA+ naive T cells. The receptor was isolated from a human donor in good health. Some libraries in this study had Jurkat cell RNA spiked in. The chain carries TRBV24-1 and TRBJ2-3; 12 bases are shared with TRBD2. CDR3 nucleotides: TGTGCCACCACTGGGACTAGCGGGCCGGCCACAGATACGCAGTATTTT. It yields the protein CATTGTSGPATDTQYF.